This T cell receptor beta chain emerged from a study of cytotoxic CD8 clonotypes in ibrutinib-treated CLL. Study as a whole: Responses: around 25 partial, 2 complete; after median roughly 68 months, around 15 stayed remitted, some 12 progressed.

Only in-frame clones appear in the TCRdb table, and some are missing; sequencing was by immunoSEQ multiplex PCR. Of around 140,000 clones listed, around 81% are singletons. The junction had 7 bases not matched to a gene; V was cut back by 3 bases and J by 6 bases. CDR3 length equals 13 residues. Germline CDR1 is GTSNPN and CDR2 is SVGIG (reference sequence). This specimen was PBMCs, taken after 36 months of ibrutinib treatment. This clonotype originated in a human donor with chronic lymphocytic leukemia. The rearrangement joins TRBV30 to TRBJ2-7, with 8 bases identical to TRBD1. This chain's CDR3 is CAWRRTGRIEQYF. The CDR3, as DNA: TGTGCCTGGAGAAGGACAGGGAGAATCGAGCAGTACTTC.